These 25 T cell receptor beta chains were all obtained from the same sample, sequenced in a study of control samples from healthy donors and cancer patients. Here immunoSEQ multiplex PCR was the method, and the copy in TCRdb shows in-frame clones only, minus some. The table records around 250,000 clones, about four fifths of them present only once. Sequencing was performed on PBMCs. The source of these receptors is a woman aged 55-70 years with lung cancer.

In this sample, this clone turned up once. The V and J genes are TRBV3-1 (or the pseudogene TRBV3-2) and TRBJ1-3; D unclear. This CDR3 is built from 16 residues. V shed 2 bases and J shed 0 bases, with 11 bases lying between them. The V gene's germline CDR1 is LGHDT and CDR2 YNNKEL (reference sequence). The CDR3 protein is CASSQLGFLSGNTIYF. The DNA for the CDR3 is TGTGCCAGCAGCCAACTAGGGTTCCTCTCTGGAAACACCATATATTTT.

This clone was seen only once. The chain uses TRBV5-4 and TRBJ2-2; 12 bases are a match to TRBD2. This CDR3 is built from 16 residues. V dropped 4 bases and J dropped 4; count of bases not matched to a gene: 5. CDR1 SGHNT and CDR2 YYREEE come from the germline V gene (reference sequence). The CDR3 nucleotides are TGTGCCAGCAGCCCGACTAGCGGGAGTACCACCGGGGAGCTGTTTTTT. It translates to CASSPTSGSTTGELFF.

Details on this clone: The junction differs from germline at one of its ends, possibly a read error. Other DNA sequences within the sample encode an identical CDR3. The chain joins TRBV5-8 to TRBJ1-1, with unresolved D. This CDR3 is 12 amino acids long. Germline V gene lookup returns CDR1 SGHTS and CDR2 YDEGEE. The CDR3 DNA sequence: TGTGCCAGCGCCTTTTGGAGCCTTGAAGCCTTCTTT. It codes for CASAFWSLEAFF.

The V call is TRBV24-1, the J call TRBJ2-5, with TRBD2 matching over 13 bases. Germline V CDR1 and CDR2: KGHDR, SFDVKD. V shed 5 bases, J shed 1 base, and the junction held 12 bases outside the gene matches. This CDR3 comprises 19 residues. The DNA of the CDR3 is TGTGCCACCAGTGGAGCGTACGGGGGACTAGCGGGATCCCAAGAGACCCAGTACTTC. As protein: CATSGAYGGLAGSQETQYF.

The chain combines TRBV27 with TRBJ2-3; 11 bases line up with TRBD2. The J segment lost 5 bases and the V segment lost 5 bases, leaving 15 bases of the junction unmatched. CDR1 is MNHEY, CDR2 SMNVEV, per germline (reference sequence). The CDR3 runs 18 residues. The CDR3, as DNA: TGTGCCAGCAGTCACCTCCCCTCTACTAGCGGGGGAGTAGATACGCAGTATTTT. Its protein product is CASSHLPSTSGGVDTQYF.

This sequence joins TRBV30 and TRBJ2-3, with 9 nucleotides matching TRBD2. This CDR3 contains 14 residues. Germline values: CDR1 GTSNPN, CDR2 SVGIG (reference sequence). J was trimmed by 4 bases and V by 2 bases; bases with no gene match: 4. As DNA, the CDR3 is TGTGCCTGGAGTCAGAGCGGGAGGTCAGATACGCAGTATTTT. Amino acids: CAWSQSGRSDTQYF.

V gene TRBV27 combines with J gene TRBJ2-1; possible D gene TRBD2, 5 bases. The germline gives CDR1 MNHEY, CDR2 SMNVEV (reference sequence). The CDR3 is made up of 15 amino acids. Trimming pared 2 bases from V and 4 bases from J, leaving 12 bases between. The chain's CDR3 is CASSLAPGSYNEQFF. CDR3 DNA: TGTGCCAGCAGTTTAGCTCCGGGATCTTACAATGAGCAGTTCTTC.

The genes are TRBV5-1 and TRBJ2-3, with D tentatively TRBD2 (6 bases). V lost 0 bases and J 6 bases, leaving 11 bases between the germline ends. The CDR3 totals 14 residues. CDR1 is SGHRS and CDR2 is YFSETQ in the germline V gene. CDR3 sequence reads: CASSLGLGGDTQYF. CDR3 coding DNA: TGCGCCAGCAGCTTGGGACTAGGTGGGGATACGCAGTATTTT.

The V gene is TRBV11-3, the J gene TRBJ2-2; 7 bases match TRBD2. CDR1 SGHNT and CDR2 YENEEA come from the germline V gene. The CDR3 length is 14 residues. The junction had 0 bases not matched to a gene; V was cut back by 1 base and J by 4 bases. This chain's CDR3 is CASSLAGGTGELFF. The CDR3 DNA is TGTGCCAGCAGCTTAGCGGGGGGCACCGGGGAGCTGTTTTTT.

This chain connects TRBV2 to TRBJ1-4; the match to TRBD1 covers 9 bases. The CDR3 contains 14 residues. Germline CDR1 SNHLY, CDR2 FYNNEI. Trimming took 4 bases from V and 8 from J; bases not matched to a gene: 5. The DNA for the CDR3 is TGTGCCAGCAGTGGGGACAGGGTGACGGAAAAACTGTTTTTT. This encodes CASSGDRVTEKLFF.

The chain is built from TRBV19 and TRBJ2-5; TRBD1 might be the D (5 bases). CDR3 length: 13 residues. V lost 3 bases and J 9 bases, leaving 14 bases between the germline ends. The V gene's germline CDR1 is LNHDA and CDR2 SQIVND (reference sequence). The CDR3 region is CASSIPYKGAQYF. In DNA, the CDR3 is TGTGCCAGTAGTATCCCCTACAAAGGGGCCCAGTACTTC.

J is TRBJ2-1 and V is TRBV30; D gene ambiguous. The CDR3 is 13 residues long. V lost 0 bases to trimming and J lost 4 bases, with 7 bases between them. The germline V gene encodes CDR1 GTSNPN and CDR2 SVGIG (reference sequence). The CDR3 region is CAWSVDQYNEQFF. The DNA for the CDR3 is TGTGCCTGGAGTGTTGACCAGTACAATGAGCAGTTCTTC.

The V call is TRBV24-1, the J call TRBJ2-5; possibly TRBD1 or TRBD2 for D (5 bases each). The germline V gene encodes CDR1 KGHDR and CDR2 SFDVKD. V was shortened by 4 bases and J by 4 bases, with 15 bases between the two germline ends. This CDR3 comprises 15 residues. CDR3 in amino acids: CATSDPRGRGETQYF. The CDR3, as DNA: TGTGCCACCAGTGACCCTAGGGGACGGGGAGAGACCCAGTACTTC.

The rearrangement links TRBV6-5 to TRBJ2-7; D is perhaps TRBD2 (6 bases). The CDR3 totals 14 residues. The germline gives CDR1 MNHEY, CDR2 SVGAGI. Trimming removed 5 bases from V and 3 bases from J, with 14 bases in between. The CDR3 region is CASSNGVGGYEQYF. In DNA form, the CDR3 reads TGTGCCAGCAGTAACGGGGTGGGGGGCTACGAGCAGTACTTC.

The rearrangement links TRBV11-2 to TRBJ1-1; maybe TRBD1 (5 bases). The V gene lost 3 bases and the J gene lost 2 bases, with 13 bases spanning the gap. CDR3 length equals 15 residues. Germline V gene data show CDR1 as SGHAT and CDR2 as FQNNGV. DNA for the CDR3: TGTGCCAGCAGCTTTAACGGGGGTGGAAACACTGAAGCTTTCTTT. Protein product: CASSFNGGGNTEAFF.

The rearrangement joins TRBV15 to TRBJ2-7, with TRBD1 matching over 9 bases. V dropped 4 bases and J dropped 3; count of bases not matched to a gene: 7. The CDR3 is 15 residues long. Germline V gene data show CDR1 as LNHNV and CDR2 as YYDKDF (reference sequence). CDR3 bases: TGTGCCACCAGCATAGACAGGGGGGGAAGCTACGAGCAGTACTTC. Translation gives CATSIDRGGSYEQYF.

The chain joins TRBV2 to TRBJ2-7; 7 bases line up with TRBD1. The V gene's germline CDR1 is SNHLY and CDR2 FYNNEI. Trimming cost V 6 bases and J 0 bases; bases outside gene matches: 5. This CDR3 is 14 amino acids long. The CDR3 protein is CASRLTGNSYEQYF. The CDR3 region has the DNA TGTGCCAGCAGGTTGACAGGGAACTCCTACGAGCAGTACTTC.

The chain carries TRBV7-2 and TRBJ2-2; weak D call: TRBD2 (6 bases). The CDR3 runs 15 residues. V dropped 5 bases and J dropped 2 bases, with 12 bases sitting between them. Germline loops: CDR1 SGHTA, CDR2 FQGNSA. The CDR3 region has the DNA TGTGCCAGCAGCCCCGTCGGGGGAAACACCGGGGAGCTGTTTTTT. This gives the protein CASSPVGGNTGELFF.

This rearrangement joins TRBV7-6 to TRBJ2-5; perhaps TRBD2 as D (5 bases). Germline loops: CDR1 SGHVS, CDR2 FNYEAQ. The CDR3 loop spans 19 amino acids. The germline V and J ends were trimmed by 0 bases and 2 bases, with 22 bases remaining between them. The CDR3 coding sequence is TGTGCCAGCAGCTTAGCGGTCACGGGAAGCGCACCAATTCAAGAGACCCAGTACTTC. As protein: CASSLAVTGSAPIQETQYF.

This clone has just a few counts. The chain is built from TRBV5-1 and TRBJ2-3, with 10 bases that match TRBD2. Per germline, CDR1 SGHRS and CDR2 YFSETQ. This CDR3 has 16 amino acids. The junction had 7 bases not matched to a gene; V was cut back by 4 bases and J by 2 bases. The CDR3 DNA is TGCGCCAGCAGCCCCGGCGGGACTAGCGACACAGATACGCAGTATTTT. Translation: CASSPGGTSDTDTQYF.

The V call is TRBV7-6, the J call TRBJ2-3; 10 bases agree with TRBD2. Germline trimming cut 5 bases from V and 3 bases from J; bases unmatched to any gene: 2. The V gene's germline CDR1 is SGHVS and CDR2 FNYEAQ. CDR3 size: 14 residues. CDR3 loop: CASSPSGRTDTQYF. CDR3 sequence (DNA): TGTGCCAGCAGCCCTAGCGGGAGAACAGATACGCAGTATTTT.

The rearrangement links TRBV4-2 to TRBJ1-5; possibly TRBD1 for D (5 bases). Germline V gene data show CDR1 as LGHNA and CDR2 as YNFKEQ. The CDR3 extends over 15 amino acids. Trimming took 5 bases from V and 0 from J, leaving 11 bases between them. DNA of the CDR3: TGTGCCAGCAGCGTCAGGGAGGATAGCAATCAGCCCCAGCATTTT. Translation gives CASSVREDSNQPQHF.

This chain links TRBV24-1 with TRBJ2-1; 9 bases fit TRBD1. CDR3 length: 13 residues. Germline V CDR1 and CDR2: KGHDR, SFDVKD. The ends lost 10 bases at V and 6 bases at J; junction bases unmatched: 6. This CDR3 is CATAGTGFNEQFF. Written as DNA, the CDR3 is TGTGCCACAGCCGGGACAGGGTTCAATGAGCAGTTCTTC.

For this clone: Additional DNA sequences in this sample encode the identical CDR3. The chain links TRBV13 to TRBJ1-2, with D possibly being TRBD1 (5 bases). The CDR3 consists of 15 residues. Trimming removed 5 bases at V and 4 bases at J, with 17 bases between. The germline gives CDR1 PRHDT, CDR2 FYEKMQ (reference sequence). This CDR3 is CASSAPGQGPYGYTF. In nucleotides, the CDR3 is TGTGCCAGCAGCGCACCGGGGCAGGGACCCTATGGCTACACCTTC.

CDR3 sequence (DNA): TGTGCCAGCAGCTTGGTCGGGCCCGGGGCCAACGTCCTGACTTTC. Protein: CASSLVGPGANVLTF. The chain employs TRBV5-6 and TRBJ2-6, with D unresolved. Germline V CDR1 and CDR2: SGHDT, YYEEEE. This CDR3 spans 15 amino acids. Trimming removed 0 bases at V and 4 bases at J, with 8 bases between.